This T cell receptor beta chain was captured in a study of T-cell memory formation after mild COVID-19. Across the whole study: Largely donor-specific TCR clusters were found. General study findings and limits: There was a balanced CD4/CD8 profile in clones contracting day 15 to 85, and later expanders leaned CD4+. Researchers found some responding clones in pre-infection memory, a sign that cross-reactive memory joined.

Worth noting for this clonotype: As yet, its antigen is unknown.

Amplification by 5'RACE using constant-segment primers produced TCR alpha and TCR beta cDNA libraries that carried sample barcodes and UMIs. In TCRdb, the 5' RACE reads were re-called with MiXCR into one record per CDR3 protein. In the table there are 500,000 to 650,000 distinct CDR3 sequences, about 20% of which are singletons. The sequence derives from an adult woman who had mild COVID-19 (a few samples of this study predate the infection). Cell type and time point are not known. What was sequenced was PBMCs or a T cell subset sorted from them (not recorded which).

CDR3 DNA: TGTGCCAGCAGCCGAAAACAGGGAAACATTCAGTACTTC. Its protein is CASSRKQGNIQYF. The gene calls are TRBV7-3 and TRBJ2-4, with TRBD1 as a possible D gene (6 bases). From germline, CDR1 is SGHTA and CDR2 FQGTGA. The CDR3 length is 13 residues. The V and J ends lost 5 bases and 6 bases respectively, with 11 bases between them.